The entry below gives a single TCR beta chain sequence along with its context. Trimming took 6 bases from V and 12 from J, leaving 23 bases between them. The CDR3 has 14 amino acids. Germline CDR1 is MDHEN and CDR2 is SYDVKM. The data were produced by immunoSEQ multiplex PCR, yet TCRdb's version contains in-frame clones alone and is incomplete. The repertoire holds 35,000 or so clones, with around nine tenths as singletons. The data derive from a study of blood T cell repertoires in COVID-19. The origin of this receptor is a human donor in a cohort sampled during active COVID-19. The J gene is TRBJ1-2, the V gene TRBV28, with a possible D match to TRBD1 (6 bases). The source material was peripheral blood. This CDR3 reads CASSLLTGTTSHTF. For the CDR3, the DNA is TGTGCCAGCAGCCTCCTCACCGGGACAACAAGCCACACCTTC.